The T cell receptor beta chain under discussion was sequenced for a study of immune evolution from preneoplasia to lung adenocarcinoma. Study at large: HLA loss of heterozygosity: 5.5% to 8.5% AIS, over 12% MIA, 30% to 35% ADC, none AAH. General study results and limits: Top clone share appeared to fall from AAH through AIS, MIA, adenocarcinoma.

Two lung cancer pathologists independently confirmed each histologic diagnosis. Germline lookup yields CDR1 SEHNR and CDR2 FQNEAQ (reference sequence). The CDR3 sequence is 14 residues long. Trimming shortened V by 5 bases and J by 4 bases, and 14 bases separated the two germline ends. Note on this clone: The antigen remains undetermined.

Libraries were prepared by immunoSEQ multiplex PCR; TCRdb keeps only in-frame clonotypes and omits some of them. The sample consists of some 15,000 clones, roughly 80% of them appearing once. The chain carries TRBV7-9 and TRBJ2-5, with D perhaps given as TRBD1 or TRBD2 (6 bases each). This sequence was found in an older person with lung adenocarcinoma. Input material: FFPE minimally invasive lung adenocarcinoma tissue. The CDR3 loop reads CASSPPGAGETQYF. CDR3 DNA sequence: TGTGCCAGCAGCCCTCCGGGGGCAGGAGAGACCCAGTACTTC.